This T cell receptor (beta chain) was retrieved from a study of control samples from healthy donors and cancer patients. The V gene lost 1 base and the J gene lost 5 bases, with 26 bases spanning the gap. From germline, CDR1 is MNHEY and CDR2 SMNVEV (reference sequence). The CDR3 totals 19 residues. Profiling relied on immunoSEQ multiplex PCR, and the TCRdb table lists in-frame clones only, not all of them. The sample has 100,000 to 150,000 clones; 75% to 95% are singletons. This sequence was found in a man between 18 and 29 years old in good health. This rearrangement joins TRBV27 to TRBJ1-2; D may be TRBD1 (5 bases). The specimen sequenced was blood. CDR3 sequence: CASSLFFKPYEGRLYGYTF. Written as DNA, the CDR3 is TGTGCCAGCAGTTTATTCTTTAAGCCGTATGAGGGGCGATTATATGGCTACACCTTC.